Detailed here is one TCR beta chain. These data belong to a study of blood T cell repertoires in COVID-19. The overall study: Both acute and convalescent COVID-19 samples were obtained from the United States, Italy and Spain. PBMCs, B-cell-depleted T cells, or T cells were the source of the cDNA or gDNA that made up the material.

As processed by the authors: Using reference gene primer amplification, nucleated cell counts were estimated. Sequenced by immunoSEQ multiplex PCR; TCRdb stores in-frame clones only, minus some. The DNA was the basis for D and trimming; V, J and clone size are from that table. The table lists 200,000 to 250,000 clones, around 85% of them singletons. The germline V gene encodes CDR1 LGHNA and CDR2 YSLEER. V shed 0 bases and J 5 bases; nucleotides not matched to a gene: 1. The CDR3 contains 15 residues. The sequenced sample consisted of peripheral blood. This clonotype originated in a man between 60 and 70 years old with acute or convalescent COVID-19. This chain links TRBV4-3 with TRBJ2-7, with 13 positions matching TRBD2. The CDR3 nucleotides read TGCGCCAGCAGCCAAGATGGACTAGCGGGAGACGAGCAGTACTTC. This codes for CASSQDGLAGDEQYF.